This T cell receptor beta chain was sequenced during a study of blood T cell repertoires in COVID-19. V lost 4 bases, J lost 5 bases, and 4 bases stayed unmatched. CDR1 and CDR2 from the germline V gene are MNHNY and SVGAGI (reference sequence). CDR3 length equals 14 residues. The data were produced by immunoSEQ multiplex PCR, yet TCRdb's version contains in-frame clones alone and is incomplete. The profile shows 150,000 to 200,000 clones, roughly 89% of them singletons. The receptor's source is a human donor in a cohort sampled during active COVID-19. Source material: peripheral blood. This sequence joins TRBV6-6 and TRBJ1-4; TRBD1 agrees at 7 bases. The CDR3 loop is CASSSTGENEKLFF. The CDR3 DNA reads as TGTGCCAGCAGTTCCACAGGGGAGAATGAAAAACTGTTTTTT.